This T cell receptor beta chain was observed in a study of blood T cells in healthy people across ages. V was shortened by 0 bases and J by 12 bases, with 0 bases between the two germline ends. Germline CDR1 reads MGHRA; CDR2 reads YSYEKL. The CDR3 extends over 9 amino acids. A J-beta primer mix and a sample-barcoded 5' primer were used in a second PCR of about 7 to 12 cycles. Via MiXCR, TCRdb re-called the 5' RACE reads, giving one row per CDR3 protein. The sample yields just over 1 million distinct CDR3 sequences, around 43% seen once. Every sample had a minimum of 6.5 million PBMCs isolated. Only a few counts were recorded for this clonotype.

This TCR derives from a woman aged 60-70 years in good health. Specimen: blood. The chain joins TRBV4-1 to TRBJ2-1; D gene unclear. CDR3 sequence reads: CASSQEQFF. The CDR3, as DNA: TGCGCCAGCAGCCAAGAGCAGTTCTTC.